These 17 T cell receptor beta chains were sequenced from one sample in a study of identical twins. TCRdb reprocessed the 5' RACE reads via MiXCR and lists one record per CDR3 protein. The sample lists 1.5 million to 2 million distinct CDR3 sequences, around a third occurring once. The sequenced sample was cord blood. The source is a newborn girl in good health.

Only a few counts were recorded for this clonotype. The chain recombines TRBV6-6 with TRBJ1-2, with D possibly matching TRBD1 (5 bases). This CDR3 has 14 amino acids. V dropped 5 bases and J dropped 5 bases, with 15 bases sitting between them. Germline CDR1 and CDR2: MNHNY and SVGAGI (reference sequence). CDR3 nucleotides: TGTGCCAGCAGTCGGGGCAGGGATGGGTATGGCTACACCTTC. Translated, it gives CASSRGRDGYGYTF.

The CDR3 loop reads CASSPDGKNSPLHF. CDR3 nucleotide sequence: TGTGCCAGCTCACCGGACGGGAAAAATTCACCCCTCCACTTT. The chain joins TRBV18 to TRBJ1-6; D is undetermined. The V gene's germline CDR1 is KGHSH and CDR2 LQKENI. CDR3 length: 14 amino acids. V was clipped by 3 bases and J by 7 bases, with 10 bases between them.

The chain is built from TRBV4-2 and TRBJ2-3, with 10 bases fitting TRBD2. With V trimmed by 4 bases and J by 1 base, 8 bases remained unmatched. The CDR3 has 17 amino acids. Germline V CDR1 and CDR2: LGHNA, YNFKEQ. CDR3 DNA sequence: TGTGCCAGCAGCCCCCAGGGACTAGCGACCCGCACAGATACGCAGTATTTT. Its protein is CASSPQGLATRTDTQYF.

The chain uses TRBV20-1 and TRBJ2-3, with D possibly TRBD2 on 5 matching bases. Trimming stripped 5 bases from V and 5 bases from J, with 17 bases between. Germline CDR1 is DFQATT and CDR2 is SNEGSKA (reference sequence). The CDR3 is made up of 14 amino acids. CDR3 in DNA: TGCAGTGCTCGTGTAAGCGGTAGGGTAGATACGCAGTATTTT. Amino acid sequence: CSARVSGRVDTQYF.

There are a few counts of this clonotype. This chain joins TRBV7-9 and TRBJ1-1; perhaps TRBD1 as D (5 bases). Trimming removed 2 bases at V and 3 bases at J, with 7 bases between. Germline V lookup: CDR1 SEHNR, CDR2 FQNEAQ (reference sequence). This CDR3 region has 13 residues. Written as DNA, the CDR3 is TGTGCCAGCAGCTTACGGGACCACACTGAAGCTTTCTTT. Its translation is CASSLRDHTEAFF.

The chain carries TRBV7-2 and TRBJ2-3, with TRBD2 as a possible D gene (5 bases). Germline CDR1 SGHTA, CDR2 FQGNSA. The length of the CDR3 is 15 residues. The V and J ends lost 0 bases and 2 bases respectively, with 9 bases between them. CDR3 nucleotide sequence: TGTGCCAGCAGCTTAGCGACTACCCTCACAGATACGCAGTATTTT. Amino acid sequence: CASSLATTLTDTQYF.

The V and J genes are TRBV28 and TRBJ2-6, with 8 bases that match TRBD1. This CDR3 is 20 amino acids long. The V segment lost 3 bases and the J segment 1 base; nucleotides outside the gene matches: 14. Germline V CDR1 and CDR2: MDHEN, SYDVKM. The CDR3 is CASSFPNGQGLRSGANVLTF. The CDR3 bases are TGTGCCAGCAGTTTCCCAAACGGACAGGGTCTAAGATCTGGGGCCAACGTCCTGACTTTC.

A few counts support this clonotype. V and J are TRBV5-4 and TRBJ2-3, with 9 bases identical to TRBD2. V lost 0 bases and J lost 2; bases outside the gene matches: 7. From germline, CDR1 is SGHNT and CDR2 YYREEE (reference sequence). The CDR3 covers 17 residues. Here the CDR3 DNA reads TGTGCCAGCAGCTTGGCTCGTAGCGGGAGTACCACAGATACGCAGTATTTT. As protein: CASSLARSGSTTDTQYF.

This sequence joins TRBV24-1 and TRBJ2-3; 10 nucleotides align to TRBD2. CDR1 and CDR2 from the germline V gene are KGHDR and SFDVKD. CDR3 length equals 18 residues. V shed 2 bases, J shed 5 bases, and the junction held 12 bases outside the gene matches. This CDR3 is CATSDSRVAGGRGDTQYF. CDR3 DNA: TGTGCCACCAGTGATTCGAGGGTAGCGGGAGGCCGCGGAGATACGCAGTATTTT.

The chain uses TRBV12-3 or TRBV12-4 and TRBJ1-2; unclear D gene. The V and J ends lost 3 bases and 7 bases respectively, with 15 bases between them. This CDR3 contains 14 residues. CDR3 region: CASSLSSGAVGYTF. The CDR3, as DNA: TGTGCCAGCAGTTTGAGTTCTGGCGCGGTTGGCTACACCTTC.

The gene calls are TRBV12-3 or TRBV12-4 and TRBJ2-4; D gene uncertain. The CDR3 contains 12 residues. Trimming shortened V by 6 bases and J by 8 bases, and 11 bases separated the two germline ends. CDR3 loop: CASSPPRDIQYF. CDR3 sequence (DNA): TGTGCCAGCAGCCCCCCACGGGACATTCAGTACTTC.

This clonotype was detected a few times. The CDR3 loop is CASSQVLSPNYGYTF. The CDR3 nucleotides are TGTGCCAGCAGCCAAGTATTGAGTCCTAACTATGGCTACACCTTC. The chain uses TRBV3-1 and TRBJ1-2; D is ambiguous. The CDR3 is made up of 15 amino acids. V dropped 1 base and J dropped 0 bases, with 9 bases sitting between them. Germline assignment: CDR1 LGHDT and CDR2 YNNKEL (reference sequence). The whole variable domain, filled in from reference TRBV3-1 and TRBJ1-2, reads DTAVSQTPKYLVTQMGNDKSIKCEQNLGHDTMYWYKQDSKKFLKIMFSYNNKELIINETVPNRFSPKSPDKAHLNLHINSLELGDSAVYFCASSQVLSPNYGYTFGSGTRLTVV.

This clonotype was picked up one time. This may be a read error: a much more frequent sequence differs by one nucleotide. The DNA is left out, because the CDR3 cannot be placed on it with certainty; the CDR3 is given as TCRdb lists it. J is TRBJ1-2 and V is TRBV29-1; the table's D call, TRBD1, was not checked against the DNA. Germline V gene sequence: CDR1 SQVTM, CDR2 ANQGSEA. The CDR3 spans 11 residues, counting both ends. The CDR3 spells CSSRTGYGCTF.

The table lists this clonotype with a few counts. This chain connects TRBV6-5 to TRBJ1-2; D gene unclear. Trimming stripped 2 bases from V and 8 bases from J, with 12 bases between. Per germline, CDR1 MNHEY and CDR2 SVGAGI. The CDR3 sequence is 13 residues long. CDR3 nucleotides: TGTGCCAGCAGTTACGAACAAGGAGGGGGCTACACCTTC. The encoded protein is CASSYEQGGGYTF.

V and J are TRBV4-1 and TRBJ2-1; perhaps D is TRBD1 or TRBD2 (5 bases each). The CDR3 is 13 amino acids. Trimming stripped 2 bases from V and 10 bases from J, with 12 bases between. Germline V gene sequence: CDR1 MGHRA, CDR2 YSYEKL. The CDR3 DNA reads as TGCGCCAGCAGCCAACCTACTAGGGGCGAGCAGTTCTTC. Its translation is CASSQPTRGEQFF.

The CDR3 region is CSAPGLAGGPKTGELFF. CDR3 nucleotides: TGCAGTGCCCCCGGACTAGCGGGAGGGCCTAAGACCGGGGAGCTGTTTTTT. The genes are TRBV20-1 and TRBJ2-2, with TRBD2 identical over 15 bases. The V segment lost 6 bases and the J segment 5 bases; nucleotides outside the gene matches: 10. Germline V lookup: CDR1 DFQATT, CDR2 SNEGSKA (reference sequence). The CDR3 is 17 residues long.

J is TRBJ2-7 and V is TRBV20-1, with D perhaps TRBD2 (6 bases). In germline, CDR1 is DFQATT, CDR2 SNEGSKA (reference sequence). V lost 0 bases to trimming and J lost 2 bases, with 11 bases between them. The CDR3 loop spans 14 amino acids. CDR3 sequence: CSARDTRLAYEQYF. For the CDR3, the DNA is TGCAGTGCTAGAGATACAAGACTAGCCTACGAGCAGTACTTC.